The 18 T cell receptor beta chains below come from one sample, sequenced in a study of blood T cells in healthy people across ages. Alongside a J-beta primer mix, a sample-barcoded 5' primer served in a second PCR lasting about 7 to 12 cycles. In TCRdb, the 5' RACE reads were re-called with MiXCR into one record per CDR3 protein. The sample yields some 890,000 distinct CDR3 sequences, 29% seen once. The same sample was also used in a study of T cells of mothers and their children.

The source material was blood. The source is a woman between 35 and 50 years old in good health.

In this sample, this clonotype turned up many times. The chain links TRBV7-9 to TRBJ1-1; D not certain. V gave up 1 base and J gave up 4 bases, with 7 bases separating them. This CDR3 comprises 13 residues. In germline, CDR1 is SEHNR, CDR2 FQNEAQ (reference sequence). CDR3 protein: CASSLGGITEAFF. The CDR3 DNA is TGTGCCAGCAGCTTAGGGGGTATCACTGAAGCTTTCTTT.

This clonotype has just a few counts. This chain uses TRBV7-2 with TRBJ1-2; 7 nucleotides match TRBD1. Trimming removed 5 bases from V and 4 bases from J; junction bases left unmatched: 16. This CDR3 contains 17 residues. Germline V gene sequence: CDR1 SGHTA, CDR2 FQGNSA. The CDR3 spells CASSRSEAGGGFYGYTF. The CDR3 DNA follows: TGTGCCAGCAGCCGAAGTGAGGCAGGGGGTGGTTTCTATGGCTACACCTTC.

This clonotype appeared many times. The gene calls are TRBV20-1 and TRBJ1-5; 7 bases match TRBD1. Trimming cost V 2 bases and J 4 bases; bases outside gene matches: 8. There are 15 residues in the CDR3. CDR1 and CDR2 (germline): DFQATT, SNEGSKA (reference sequence). CDR3 sequence (DNA): TGCAGTGCTAGATTAACCGGGACAGCGAATCAGCCCCAGCATTTT. Protein product: CSARLTGTANQPQHF.

The J gene is TRBJ1-6, the V gene TRBV4-3; weak D call: TRBD1 (5 bases). CDR3 size: 16 residues. Germline V gene data show CDR1 as LGHNA and CDR2 as YSLEER. V shed 1 base and J shed 0 bases, with 7 bases lying between them. The CDR3 DNA reads TGCGCCAGCAGCCAAGGGCAGGGCTCCTATAATTCACCCCTCCACTTT. Its translation: CASSQGQGSYNSPLHF.

This clonotype has a handful of counts. The chain has TRBV5-1 and TRBJ1-4; the match to TRBD1 covers 8 bases. V dropped 5 bases and J dropped 6; count of bases not matched to a gene: 0. Looked up from germline, CDR1 is SGHRS and CDR2 is YFSETQ. The CDR3 is made up of 12 amino acids. The DNA of the CDR3 is TGCGCCAGCAGGGGACAGGATGAAAAACTGTTTTTT. Protein product: CASRGQDEKLFF.

The chain couples TRBV2 to TRBJ1-3; a weak D match, TRBD1 (5 bases). CDR1 SNHLY and CDR2 FYNNEI come from the germline V gene. V was pared by 1 base and J by 3 bases, with 13 bases between. CDR3 length equals 16 residues. The CDR3: CASSEEGRARGNTIYF. DNA for the CDR3: TGTGCCAGCAGTGAAGAGGGGAGGGCGCGTGGAAACACCATATATTTT. The entire variable domain, with the rest obtained from reference TRBV2 and TRBJ1-3, is as follows: EPEVTQTPSHQVTQMGQEVILRCVPISNHLYFYWYRQILGQKVEFLVSFYNNEISEKSEIFDDQFSVERPDGSNFTLKIRSTKLEDSAMYFCASSEEGRARGNTIYFGEGSWLTVV.

This clonotype occurred once. The CDR3 DNA reads TGTGCCAGCAGCCCACTACAGGGGCCGCGGCACACCATATATTTT. Translating gives CASSPLQGPRHTIYF. This sequence joins TRBV11-2 and TRBJ1-3; TRBD1 agrees at 7 bases. This CDR3 is 15 amino acids long. In germline, CDR1 is SGHAT, CDR2 FQNNGV. Trimming cost V 5 bases and J 8 bases; bases outside gene matches: 12.

Here the CDR3 reads CASSLAPGRVAKNIQYF. CDR3 sequence (DNA): TGTGCCAGCAGTTTAGCGCCGGGCAGGGTGGCCAAAAACATTCAGTACTTC. This chain joins TRBV12-3 or TRBV12-4 and TRBJ2-4; tentative D call: TRBD1 (5 bases). The CDR3 runs to 17 residues. The V gene lost 0 bases and the J gene lost 1 base, with 13 bases spanning the gap.

Regarding this clonotype: With a much larger clone just one base away, this may be a read error. V usage is TRBV28 and J usage is TRBJ1-1; 9 nucleotides match TRBD1. The CDR3 runs 16 residues. Germline CDR1 is MDHEN and CDR2 is SYDVKM. The ends lost 4 bases at V and 3 bases at J; junction bases unmatched: 9. CDR3 amino acids: CASSSVPRTGDTEAFF. As DNA, the CDR3 is TGTGCCAGCAGTTCTGTCCCTAGGACAGGGGACACTGAAGCTTTCTTT.

Regarding this clonotype: A much larger clone is a single base away; this may be a read error. This chain uses TRBV10-3 with TRBJ2-5, with 9 bases fitting TRBD2. Germline-derived CDR1 and CDR2 are ENHRY and SYGVKD. CDR3 length: 14 residues. J lost 2 bases, V lost 5 bases, and 3 bases had no gene match. The CDR3 DNA reads TGTGCCATCAGTCCCCTAGCGGGGCAAGAGACCCAGTACTTC. Its translation: CAISPLAGQETQYF.

The chain recombines TRBV19 with TRBJ2-5; 7 bases fit TRBD1. There are 19 residues in the CDR3. V was clipped by 3 bases and J by 1 base; unmatched bases: 17. Germline assignment: CDR1 LNHDA and CDR2 SQIVND (reference sequence). CDR3 bases: TGTGCCAGTAGTATGAAGACCGACACCGGGACAGAGCCCCAAGAGACCCAGTACTTC. This gives the protein CASSMKTDTGTEPQETQYF.

V is TRBV9 and J is TRBJ2-1; D ambiguous. Trimming took off 4 bases at V and 10 bases at J, with 18 bases between the two ends. CDR3 size: 14 residues. Per the germline V gene, CDR1 is SGDLS and CDR2 is YYNGEE. In DNA, the CDR3 is TGTGCCAGCAGCCCTGCCGGTAACTCCTACGAGCAGTTCTTC. The encoded protein is CASSPAGNSYEQFF.

The chain combines TRBV2 with TRBJ2-1; TRBD2 aligns across 9 bases. The length of the CDR3 is 17 residues. J gave up 0 bases and V 9 bases, and 12 bases lay outside the gene matches. CDR1 SNHLY and CDR2 FYNNEI come from the germline V gene. CDR3 amino acids: CARAGGTDGGSYNEQFF. The CDR3 region has the DNA TGTGCCAGAGCGGGGGGAACCGATGGGGGCTCCTACAATGAGCAGTTCTTC.

This clonotype was seen only a few times. The junction and the germline gene differ at one end; a read error may be behind it. The V call is TRBV5-1, the J call TRBJ2-5, with TRBD2 matching 8 bases. CDR3 size: 15 residues. Germline CDR1 is SGHRS and CDR2 is YFSETQ. CDR3 bases: TGCGCCGGCAGCTTGAATACGGGGGGGCCGGAGACCCAGTACTTC. Encoded protein: CAGSLNTGGPETQYF.

This rearrangement joins TRBV2 to TRBJ1-1; D gene uncertain. Trimming took off 9 bases at V and 1 base at J, with 3 bases between the two ends. The CDR3 covers 10 residues. Germline lookup yields CDR1 SNHLY and CDR2 FYNNEI. The CDR3 DNA is TGTGCCAGGAGGAACACTGAAGCTTTCTTT. It specifies CARRNTEAFF.

This clonotype has just a few counts. The chain joins TRBV7-9 to TRBJ2-5; tentatively, D is TRBD1 (5 bases). With the DNA end fitting TRBJ2-7 better, the J assignment may be wrong. CDR3 length equals 12 residues. The germline gives CDR1 SEHNR, CDR2 FQNEAQ (reference sequence). Written as DNA, the CDR3 is TGTGCCAGCAGCTCAACAGGTATCGAGCAGTACTTC. Translated: CASSSTGIEQYF.

This clonotype was observed a few times. The chain has TRBV5-5 and TRBJ2-7, with TRBD1 matching over 8 bases. V shed 2 bases and J 6 bases; nucleotides not matched to a gene: 7. Germline CDR1 and CDR2: SGHKS and YYEKEE (reference sequence). CDR3 length equals 14 residues. The chain's CDR3 is CASSFRQGACEQYF. In nucleotides, the CDR3 is TGTGCCAGCAGCTTTCGGCAGGGGGCCTGCGAGCAGTACTTC.

This CDR3 reads CASSSRTTEFGQYF. DNA of the CDR3: TGTGCCAGCAGCTCCCGGACAACGGAGTTTGGACAGTACTTC. The chain has TRBV5-6 and TRBJ2-4; D might be TRBD1 (5 bases). From germline, CDR1 is SGHDT and CDR2 YYEEEE. The ends were cut back, 3 bases at V and 13 bases at J, with 20 bases in the middle. The CDR3 extends over 14 amino acids.